The present entry profiles one T cell receptor beta chain with its context. Its antigen remains unknown. Time point specified: patch test 1, 2 weeks after DPC sensitization. Treatment of the sample: therapeutic diphenylcyclopropenone sensitization with weekly scalp DPC. TCRdb reprocessed the RACE reads with MiXCR, giving one entry per CDR3 protein. The table has 79,000 or so distinct CDR3 sequences, about a tenth seen once; the top ten hold approximately 1.4%. The record originates from a study of human T cells and chemical hapten exposure. Overall study findings and caveats: Sensitization with DPC brought no change to TCRs above 1 in 1000 in frequency.

V gave up 1 base and J gave up 5 bases, with 18 bases separating them. Germline CDR1 DFQATT, CDR2 SNEGSKA (reference sequence). There are 15 residues in the CDR3. The starting material was whole blood, obtained in connection with sensitization to the hapten diphenylcyclopropenone (DPC). This chain links TRBV20-1 with TRBJ2-7, with D perhaps TRBD1 or TRBD2 (5 bases each). The source is a woman aged 45 to 65 with alopecia areata. Some clones in this sample may be carry-over from other donors' samples. The chain's CDR3 is CSARAALGDGDEQYF. DNA for the CDR3: TGCAGTGCTAGAGCCGCATTAGGGGACGGGGACGAGCAGTACTTC.